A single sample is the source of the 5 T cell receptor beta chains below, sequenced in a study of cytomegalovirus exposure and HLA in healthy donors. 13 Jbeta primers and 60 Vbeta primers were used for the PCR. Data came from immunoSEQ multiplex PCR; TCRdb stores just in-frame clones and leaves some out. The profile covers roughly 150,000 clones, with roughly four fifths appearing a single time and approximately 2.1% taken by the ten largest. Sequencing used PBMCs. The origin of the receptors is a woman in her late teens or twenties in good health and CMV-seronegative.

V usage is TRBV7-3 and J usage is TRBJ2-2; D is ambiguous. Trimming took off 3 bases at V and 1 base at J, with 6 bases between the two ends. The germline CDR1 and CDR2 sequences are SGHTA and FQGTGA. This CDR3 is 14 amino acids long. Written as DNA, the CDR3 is TGTGCCAGCAGCTTCGCCGGGAACACCGGGGAGCTGTTTTTT. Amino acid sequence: CASSFAGNTGELFF.

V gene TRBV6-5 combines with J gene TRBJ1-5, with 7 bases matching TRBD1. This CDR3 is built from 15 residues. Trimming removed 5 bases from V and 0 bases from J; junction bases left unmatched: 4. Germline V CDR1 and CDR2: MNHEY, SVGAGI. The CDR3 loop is CASSQTGSSNQPQHF. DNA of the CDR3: TGTGCCAGCAGTCAGACAGGGTCTAGCAATCAGCCCCAGCATTTT.

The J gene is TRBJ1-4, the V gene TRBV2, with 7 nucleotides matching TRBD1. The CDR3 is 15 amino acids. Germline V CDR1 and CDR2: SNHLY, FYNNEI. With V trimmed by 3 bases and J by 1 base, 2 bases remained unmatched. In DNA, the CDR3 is TGTGCCAGCAGTGATAGACAGGGAACTAATGAAAAACTGTTTTTT. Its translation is CASSDRQGTNEKLFF.

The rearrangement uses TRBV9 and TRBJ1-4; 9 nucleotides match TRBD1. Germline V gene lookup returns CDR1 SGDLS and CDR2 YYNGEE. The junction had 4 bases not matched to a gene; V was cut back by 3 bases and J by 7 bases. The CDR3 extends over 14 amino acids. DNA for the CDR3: TGTGCCAGCAGCGACGGGACAGGGCCTGAAAAACTGTTTTTT. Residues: CASSDGTGPEKLFF.

The CDR3 here is CASSPGRDTGELFF. Here the CDR3 DNA reads TGTGCCAGCAGTCCGGGTCGGGACACCGGGGAGCTGTTTTTT. The chain recombines TRBV2 with TRBJ2-2; D is undetermined. The germline V and J ends were trimmed by 5 bases and 3 bases, with 10 bases remaining between them. Looked up from germline, CDR1 is SNHLY and CDR2 is FYNNEI. This CDR3 spans 14 amino acids.